This T cell receptor beta chain was captured in a study of CD8+ T cells in alopecia areata. Trimming took 3 bases from V and 4 from J, leaving 6 bases between them. The CDR3 has 11 amino acids. Germline V gives CDR1 SQVTM, CDR2 ANQGSEA. Treatment meaning: oral pan-JAK inhibitor, 5-10 mg twice daily. Extracted from the samples, RNA was reverse transcribed into cDNA to serve as the sequencing template. Clones were sequenced by immunoSEQ multiplex PCR, and TCRdb holds only the in-frame ones, with some missing. Counted here are 120,000 to 150,000 clones, roughly four fifths occurring once; the ten biggest clones make up around 25%.

The specimen was CD8+ T cells sorted from blood, collected at week 4, from a patient treated with tofacitinib. The clonotype originates from a human donor with alopecia areata. The chain joins TRBV29-1 to TRBJ1-2, with D maybe TRBD1 (5 bases). CDR3 DNA: TGCAGCGTTGAGGGGGTCTATGGCTACACCTTC. Its protein product is CSVEGVYGYTF.